The clone carrying this T cell receptor beta chain was seen a handful of times. Its antigen is not known. This sample is part of a study of beta chain features in type 1 diabetes. On the study more broadly: Cell yields, gender and age were comparable in patients and healthy donors.

Study-level points and caveats: The similarity of naive, central memory and Treg TCRB repertoires appeared greater among patients than among healthy donors. Junctions at VDJ sites from type 1 diabetes patients had fewer insertions and more deletions. Type 1 diabetes patients showed a moderate but significant shortening of TCRB CDR3s in all four CD4+ subsets.

CDR3 size: 16 residues. Trimming took 4 bases from V and 5 from J; bases not matched to a gene: 10. Per the germline V gene, CDR1 is SGHRS and CDR2 is YFSETQ. cDNA synthesis used the whole RNA isolate, giving expressed TCRB sequences. An average of approximately 3.6 million reads was obtained for naive, central memory and regulatory T cell samples. Clones were read by immunoSEQ multiplex PCR, and TCRdb kept only the in-frame ones, dropping some. The sample has a few hundred thousand clones, about 15% seen once. This chain uses TRBV5-1 with TRBJ2-2, with TRBD2 identical over 8 bases. The sequencing input was naive CD4+ T cells from blood. The TCR sequence derives from a man younger than 35 with type 1 diabetes. The CDR3 loop reads CASSPGLASGTGELFF. The CDR3 bases are TGCGCCAGCAGCCCCGGACTAGCTTCGGGGACCGGGGAGCTGTTTTTT. Combining the CDR3 with reference TRBV5-1 and TRBJ2-2 gives the whole variable domain KAGVTQTPRYLIKTRGQQVTLSCSPISGHRSVSWYQQTPGQGLQFLFEYFSETQRNKGNFPGRFSGRQFSNSRSEMNVSTLELGDSALYLCASSPGLASGTGELFFGEGSRLTVL.